This T cell receptor beta chain was sequenced for a study of CD8+CD57+ T cells in acquired aplastic anemia. The germline gives CDR1 DFQATT, CDR2 SNEGSKA (reference sequence). This CDR3 comprises 12 residues. V dropped 1 base and J dropped 1 base, with 5 bases sitting between them. There are a few counts of this clonotype. TCR beta VDJ and CDR3 profiles were obtained from a genomic DNA template. MiXCR, applied by TCRdb to the reads, yields one record per CDR3 protein. The sample holds more than 100,000 distinct CDR3 sequences, about 40% seen once. The sample taken for sequencing was sorted CD4+, CD8+, or CD8+CD57+ T cells (not recorded which) from PBMCs. The receptor was isolated from a human donor in good health, serving as a control. The chain combines TRBV20-1 with TRBJ2-7, with D unclear. The CDR3 here is CSARGSSYEQYF. CDR3 DNA: TGCAGTGCTAGAGGTTCATCCTACGAGCAGTACTTC.